Shown below are 5 T cell receptor beta chains from a single sample sequenced in a study of T cell responses to AZD1222 COVID-19 vaccine (TCRdb year 2021). Libraries were constructed by the immunoSEQ multiplex PCR assay. In TCRdb, the immuneACCESS table is reduced to in-frame sequences with V and J assigned. These tables do not hold every clone; where another copy was compared, an unresolved V gene accounts for under half, and the others remain unexplained. Present in this sample are tens of thousands of clones, more than 70% of which were seen just once. The ten most abundant clones make up around 2.2% of the sample. Read against the paper, the sample's time point label means: baseline before first vaccination. The sample was peripheral blood, taken on day 0 of AZD1222 vaccination. The receptors were sampled from an adult in good health.

This chain links TRBV30 with TRBJ1-2; 12 bases are shared with TRBD1. The germline gives CDR1 GTSNPN, CDR2 SVGIG (reference sequence). This CDR3 is built from 18 residues. Germline trimming cut 1 base from V and 2 bases from J; bases unmatched to any gene: 11. CDR3 DNA: TGTGCCTGGAGTGGAGGGACAGGGGGCGCATACTGGAACTATGGCTACACCTTC. As protein: CAWSGGTGGAYWNYGYTF.

This clone was detected only a few times. CDR3 sequence (DNA): TGTGCCACCAAAGGACAAGGCACAGATACGCAGTATTTT. This translates into CATKGQGTDTQYF. V gene TRBV24-1 combines with J gene TRBJ2-3; a possible D gene is TRBD1 (5 bases). The V and J ends lost 8 bases and 1 base respectively, with 9 bases between them. Germline values: CDR1 KGHDR, CDR2 SFDVKD. This CDR3 has 13 amino acids.

This chain links TRBV9 with TRBJ2-7; D is ambiguous. The CDR3 is made up of 16 amino acids. The V and J ends lost 0 bases and 1 base respectively, with 14 bases between them. The V gene's germline CDR1 is SGDLS and CDR2 YYNGEE. The CDR3 coding sequence is TGTGCCAGCAGCGTAGGGCCCTGGCAGGAGTCCTACGAGCAGTACTTC. As protein: CASSVGPWQESYEQYF.

J is TRBJ2-1 and V is TRBV28; possible D gene TRBD2, 6 bases. Germline V gene data show CDR1 as MDHEN and CDR2 as SYDVKM. Trimming took off 6 bases at V and 7 bases at J, with 19 bases between the two ends. This CDR3 comprises 15 residues. This chain's CDR3 is CASRSGTQGLNEQFF. In DNA, the CDR3 is TGTGCCAGCAGGTCCGGGACTCAGGGTCTTAATGAGCAGTTCTTC.

This chain uses TRBV6-5 with TRBJ1-1, with 10 positions matching TRBD1. The germline gives CDR1 MNHEY, CDR2 SVGAGI. Trimming at V came to 6 bases and at J to 6 bases, leaving 7 bases not matched to a gene. This CDR3 spans 14 amino acids. CDR3 nucleotide sequence: TGTGCCAGCAGCCCCGGGACAGGGGCTTCTGAAGCTTTCTTT. It encodes CASSPGTGASEAFF.